Listed here are 29 T cell receptor beta chains from one sample, sequenced in a study of blood T cell repertoires in COVID-19. Sequenced by immunoSEQ multiplex PCR; TCRdb stores in-frame clones only, minus some. There are approximately 75,000 clones in the sample; roughly 82% occur only once, and about 6.9% lies in the top ten. Sequencing used peripheral blood. The receptors here all came from a human donor in a cohort sampled during active COVID-19.

The rearrangement joins TRBV5-5 to TRBJ1-4; 7 bases align to TRBD1. This CDR3 has 15 residues. V was pared by 3 bases and J by 7 bases, with 9 bases of the junction left unmatched. Germline CDR1 reads SGHKS; CDR2 reads YYEKEE (reference sequence). The CDR3 coding sequence is TGTGCCAGCAGCTGGGGCGAGGGGGCAGTTGAAAAACTGTTTTTT. Translating it yields CASSWGEGAVEKLFF.

A few counts support this clone. The rearrangement links TRBV3-1 (or the pseudogene TRBV3-2) to TRBJ2-7; possible D gene TRBD1, 5 bases. Trimming pared 0 bases from V and 2 bases from J, leaving 14 bases between. The CDR3 covers 16 residues. Germline V lookup: CDR1 LGHDT, CDR2 YNNKEL (reference sequence). The CDR3 loop reads CASSQDSRVLTYEQYF. The CDR3, as DNA: TGTGCCAGCAGCCAAGATTCCAGGGTCCTAACCTACGAGCAGTACTTC.

The chain combines TRBV11-2 with TRBJ2-4; 9 bases fit TRBD1. The trim removed 1 base at V and 5 bases at J, leaving 6 bases unmatched. The CDR3 covers 16 residues. Germline-derived CDR1 and CDR2 are SGHAT and FQNNGV. CDR3 sequence (DNA): TGTGCCAGCAGCTTAGTCCCCGGACAGGGGCAAAACATTCAGTACTTC. Residues: CASSLVPGQGQNIQYF.

The rearrangement links TRBV4-1 to TRBJ1-3; the D gene is possibly TRBD1 (5 bases). Trimming shortened V by 1 base and J by 4 bases, and 8 bases separated the two germline ends. Per germline, CDR1 MGHRA and CDR2 YSYEKL. There are 14 residues in the CDR3. This CDR3 reads CASSQAGSGNTIYF. In nucleotides, the CDR3 is TGCGCCAGCAGCCAAGCAGGGTCCGGAAACACCATATATTTT.

This clone has a handful of counts. The J gene is TRBJ1-1, the V gene TRBV4-1; 7 nucleotides match TRBD1. With 2 bases clipped from V and 4 bases from J, the junction kept 4 bases outside the gene matches. CDR3 length: 14 amino acids. Germline values: CDR1 MGHRA, CDR2 YSYEKL. The CDR3 here is CASSQPDRSTEAFF. CDR3 in DNA: TGCGCCAGCAGCCAACCGGACAGGAGCACTGAAGCTTTCTTT.

The chain links TRBV4-1 to TRBJ2-3, with D possibly matching TRBD1 (6 bases). V lost 1 base and J lost 2, with 7 bases in between. The CDR3 length is 14 residues. Germline loops: CDR1 MGHRA, CDR2 YSYEKL. The CDR3 nucleotides read TGCGCCAGCAGCCAAGGGACAGCCACAGATACGCAGTATTTT. As protein: CASSQGTATDTQYF.

This rearrangement joins TRBV19 to TRBJ2-1; 8 nucleotides match TRBD2. Unmatched junction bases numbered 5, after V lost 7 bases and J lost 3 bases. Germline CDR1 is LNHDA and CDR2 is SQIVND (reference sequence). The CDR3 spans 14 residues. CDR3 amino acids: CASTPGLVYNEQFF. In DNA form, the CDR3 reads TGTGCCAGTACCCCGGGACTAGTCTACAATGAGCAGTTCTTC. The whole variable domain, filled in from reference TRBV19 and TRBJ2-1, reads DGGITQSPKYLFRKEGQNVTLSCEQNLNHDAMYWYRQDPGQGLRLIYYSQIVNDFQKGDIAEGYSVSREKKESFPLTVTSAQKNPTAFYLCASTPGLVYNEQFFGPGTRLTVL.

V is TRBV2 and J is TRBJ2-1; the match to TRBD2 covers 8 bases. V lost 6 bases, J lost 2 bases, and 6 bases stayed unmatched. CDR1 is SNHLY, CDR2 FYNNEI, per germline. There are 15 residues in the CDR3. The CDR3 reads CASRGAGATYNEQFF. The CDR3, as DNA: TGTGCCAGCAGAGGAGCGGGGGCCACCTACAATGAGCAGTTCTTC.

The chain recombines TRBV19 with TRBJ1-4; tentative D call: TRBD1 (6 bases). Trimming cost V 4 bases and J 6 bases, with 12 bases left between them. This CDR3 has 14 amino acids. From germline, CDR1 is LNHDA and CDR2 SQIVND (reference sequence). Here the CDR3 DNA reads TGTGCCAGTAGTAAACAGGGTGTTTATGAAAAACTGTTTTTT. Amino acids: CASSKQGVYEKLFF.

The genes are TRBV19 and TRBJ2-5; D may be TRBD1 (8 bases). Germline CDR1 is LNHDA and CDR2 is SQIVND (reference sequence). This CDR3 contains 15 residues. V shed 4 bases and J shed 5 bases, with 17 bases lying between them. CDR3 coding DNA: TGTGCCAGTAGTACCGGGGGGACAGGAGGGGAGACCCAGTACTTC. It specifies CASSTGGTGGETQYF.

The chain joins TRBV3-1 (or the pseudogene TRBV3-2) to TRBJ1-3; the D gene is possibly TRBD1 (6 bases). This CDR3 is 15 amino acids long. The V and J ends lost 1 base and 2 bases respectively, with 9 bases between them. Germline CDR1 is LGHDT and CDR2 is YNNKEL (reference sequence). CDR3 sequence (DNA): TGTGCCAGCAGCCAAGTACAGGGACCTGGAAACACCATATATTTT. The encoded protein is CASSQVQGPGNTIYF.

This rearrangement joins TRBV6-1 to TRBJ1-3; D remains unclear. CDR3 length: 13 amino acids. Per germline, CDR1 MNHNS and CDR2 SASEGT. Trimming left V 1 base short and J 5 bases short, with 6 bases between. CDR3 DNA: TGTGCCAGCAGTGAAGGTGGGCGAAACACCATATATTTT. Amino acid sequence: CASSEGGRNTIYF.

The V call is TRBV28, the J call TRBJ1-2; 9 nucleotides agree with TRBD1. In germline, CDR1 is MDHEN, CDR2 SYDVKM. The CDR3 consists of 19 residues. V shed 6 bases and J 4 bases; nucleotides not matched to a gene: 21. The CDR3 DNA sequence: TGTGCCAGCAGCTTTATACAGGGGGCAAAACCCTATGATCTCTATGGCTACACCTTC. It encodes CASSFIQGAKPYDLYGYTF.

For this clone: One end of the junction fails to match germline, which may point to a read error. This chain links TRBV7-9 with TRBJ1-1; possible D gene TRBD1, 5 bases. Germline CDR1 reads SEHNR; CDR2 reads FQNEAQ (reference sequence). The CDR3 contains 14 residues. CDR3 DNA: TGTGCCAGCACCTTAAGGGTCAGGGACACTGAAGCTTTCTTT. Translation: CASTLRVRDTEAFF. Full variable domain (missing parts from reference TRBV7-9 and TRBJ1-1): DTGVSQNPRHKITKRGQNVTFRCDPISEHNRLYWYRQTLGQGPEFLTYFQNEAQLEKSRLLSDRFSAERPKGSFSTLEIQRTEQGDSAMYLCASTLRVRDTEAFFGQGTRLTVV.

This clone has a single count. The chain is built from TRBV6-5 and TRBJ2-7; the D is unclear. Germline CDR1 and CDR2: MNHEY and SVGAGI. Trimming removed 2 bases from V and 3 bases from J, with 8 bases in between. The CDR3 sequence is 13 residues long. The CDR3 sequence: CASSYRPGYEQYF. DNA of the CDR3: TGTGCCAGCAGTTACCGACCGGGCTACGAGCAGTACTTC.

The chain joins TRBV4-2 to TRBJ2-7; 8 nucleotides align to TRBD2. CDR3 size: 16 residues. V lost 0 bases to trimming and J lost 0 bases; unmatched junction nucleotides: 4. In germline, CDR1 is LGHNA, CDR2 YNFKEQ. In DNA form, the CDR3 reads TGTGCCAGCAGCCAAGAACAGCGGGGGAGCTCCTACGAGCAGTACTTC. This translates into CASSQEQRGSSYEQYF.

The chain recombines TRBV20-1 with TRBJ2-5, with no clear D. Germline V gene data show CDR1 as DFQATT and CDR2 as SNEGSKA (reference sequence). V was cut by 4 bases and J by 2 bases, with 2 bases left in between. This CDR3 is built from 10 residues. The CDR3 bases are TGCAGTGCTACTCAAGAGACCCAGTACTTC. It translates to CSATQETQYF.

The chain employs TRBV5-6 and TRBJ2-3; TRBD1 aligns across 7 bases. Germline loops: CDR1 SGHDT, CDR2 YYEEEE. The J segment lost 4 bases and the V segment lost 0 bases, leaving 2 bases of the junction unmatched. The CDR3 loop spans 14 amino acids. In DNA, the CDR3 is TGTGCCAGCAGCTTGGGAGGGGGCCCAGATACGCAGTATTTT. Amino acids: CASSLGGGPDTQYF.

The J gene is TRBJ2-6, the V gene TRBV19, with 9 bases matching TRBD1. CDR1 is LNHDA and CDR2 is SQIVND in the germline V gene (reference sequence). V was pared by 3 bases and J by 1 base, with 7 bases of the junction left unmatched. This CDR3 is 18 amino acids long. In DNA form, the CDR3 reads TGTGCCAGTAGTATCGGGTGGACAGGGGTGTCTGGGGCCAACGTCCTGACTTTC. Translated: CASSIGWTGVSGANVLTF.

The chain joins TRBV2 to TRBJ2-7; no firm D call. This CDR3 spans 12 amino acids. With 8 bases removed from V and 0 bases from J, the gap between germline ends came to 8 bases. The germline V gene encodes CDR1 SNHLY and CDR2 FYNNEI. DNA for the CDR3: TGTGCCAGCGGGCCAAACTCCTACGAGCAGTACTTC. As protein: CASGPNSYEQYF.

This chain joins TRBV6-5 and TRBJ1-5; D might be TRBD1 (5 bases). The CDR3 consists of 14 residues. V lost 6 bases, J lost 3 bases, and 12 bases lay in between. Germline CDR1 is MNHEY and CDR2 is SVGAGI. The chain's CDR3 is CASSLKTDNQPQHF. CDR3 sequence (DNA): TGTGCCAGCAGCCTTAAGACAGACAATCAGCCCCAGCATTTT.

This clone turned up a few times. The rearrangement joins TRBV3-1 (or the pseudogene TRBV3-2) to TRBJ1-4; maybe TRBD1 (6 bases). The CDR3 loop spans 15 amino acids. Trimming took 5 bases from V and 2 from J, leaving 12 bases between them. Germline CDR1 is LGHDT and CDR2 is YNNKEL (reference sequence). The CDR3 DNA sequence: TGTGCCAGCAGCTTAACGACAGGTACTAATGAAAAACTGTTTTTT. Encoded protein: CASSLTTGTNEKLFF.

V usage is TRBV9 and J usage is TRBJ1-3; D possibly corresponds to TRBD1 (5 bases). Germline V lookup: CDR1 SGDLS, CDR2 YYNGEE. The CDR3 spans 15 residues. V was pared by 0 bases and J by 0 bases, with 7 bases between. CDR3 sequence (DNA): TGTGCCAGCAGCGTAGGGGGGGACTCTGGAAACACCATATATTTT. This encodes CASSVGGDSGNTIYF.

The J gene is TRBJ1-6, the V gene TRBV5-1; TRBD1 matches 10 bases. The germline V gene has CDR1 SGHRS and CDR2 YFSETQ. The CDR3 totals 12 residues. V dropped 7 bases and J dropped 8; count of bases not matched to a gene: 0. DNA for the CDR3: TGCGCCAGCGGGACAGGGGATTCACCCCTCCACTTT. Residues: CASGTGDSPLHF.

The rearrangement links TRBV5-6 to TRBJ1-2; TRBD1 might be the D (6 bases). The CDR3 length is 13 residues. V gave up 5 bases and J gave up 3 bases, with 11 bases separating them. Per the germline V gene, CDR1 is SGHDT and CDR2 is YYEEEE. The CDR3 sequence: CASRQQGYYGYTF. CDR3 bases: TGTGCCAGCAGGCAACAGGGTTACTATGGCTACACCTTC. The full variable domain, in which reference TRBV5-6 and TRBJ1-2 provide the parts outside the CDR3, is DAGVTQSPTHLIKTRGQQVTLRCSPKSGHDTVSWYQQALGQGPQFIFQYYEEEERQRGNFPDRFSGHQFPNYSSELNVNALLLGDSALYLCASRQQGYYGYTFGSGTRLTVV.

V is TRBV7-9 and J is TRBJ2-2; 11 bases line up with TRBD1. Germline V gene data show CDR1 as SEHNR and CDR2 as FQNEAQ (reference sequence). The CDR3 sequence is 15 residues long. The trim removed 5 bases at V and 4 bases at J, leaving 3 bases unmatched. For the CDR3, the DNA is TGTGCCAGCAGCCTCGGACAGGGGGCCACCGGGGAGCTGTTTTTT. Translating gives CASSLGQGATGELFF.

The chain links TRBV19 to TRBJ1-5; perhaps TRBD1 as D (6 bases). The germline CDR1 and CDR2 sequences are LNHDA and SQIVND (reference sequence). With 7 bases removed from V and 4 bases from J, the gap between germline ends came to 17 bases. This CDR3 has 15 residues. The CDR3 coding sequence is TGTGCCAGTAATCCGACACAGGGCGTGAATCAGCCCCAGCATTTT. Translation gives CASNPTQGVNQPQHF.

CDR3 protein: CASTSGRGYTF. CDR3 sequence (DNA): TGTGCCAGCACCTCAGGTCGTGGCTACACCTTC. The V call is TRBV6-5, the J call TRBJ1-2; D is uncertain. Germline CDR1 MNHEY, CDR2 SVGAGI. Trimming removed 7 bases at V and 7 bases at J, with 10 bases between. The CDR3 length is 11 residues.

This clone was found a few times. The rearrangement uses TRBV15 and TRBJ2-7; possibly TRBD1 for D (6 bases). The length of the CDR3 is 13 residues. Trimming left V 1 base short and J 4 bases short, with 8 bases between. The germline V gene has CDR1 LNHNV and CDR2 YYDKDF (reference sequence). The CDR3 bases are TGTGCCACCAGCAGAGGGACAGTATACGAGCAGTACTTC. Amino acid sequence: CATSRGTVYEQYF.